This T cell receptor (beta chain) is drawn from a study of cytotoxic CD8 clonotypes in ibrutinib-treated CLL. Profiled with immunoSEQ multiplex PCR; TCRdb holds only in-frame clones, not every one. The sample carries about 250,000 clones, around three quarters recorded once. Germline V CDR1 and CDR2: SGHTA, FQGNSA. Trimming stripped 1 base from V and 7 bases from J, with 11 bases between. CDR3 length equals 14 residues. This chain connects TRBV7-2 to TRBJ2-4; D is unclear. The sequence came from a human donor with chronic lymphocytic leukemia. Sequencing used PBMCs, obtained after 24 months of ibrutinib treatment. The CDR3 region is CASSLELGRNIQYF. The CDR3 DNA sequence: TGTGCCAGCAGCTTAGAGCTGGGCCGGAACATTCAGTACTTC.